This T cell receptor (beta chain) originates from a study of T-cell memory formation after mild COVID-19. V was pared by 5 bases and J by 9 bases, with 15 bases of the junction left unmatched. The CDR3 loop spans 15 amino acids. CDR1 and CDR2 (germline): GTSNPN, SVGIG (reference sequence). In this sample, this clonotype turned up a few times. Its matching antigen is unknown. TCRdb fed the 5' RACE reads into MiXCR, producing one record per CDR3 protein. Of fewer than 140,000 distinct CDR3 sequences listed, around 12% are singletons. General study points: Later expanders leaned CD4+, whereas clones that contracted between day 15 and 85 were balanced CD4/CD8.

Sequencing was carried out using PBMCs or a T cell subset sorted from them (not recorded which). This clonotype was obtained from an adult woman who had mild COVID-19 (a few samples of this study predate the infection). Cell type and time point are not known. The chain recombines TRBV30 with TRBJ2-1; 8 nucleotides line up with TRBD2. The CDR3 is CAWGRGLGISSEQFF. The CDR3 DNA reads TGTGCCTGGGGGCGGGGACTAGGGATTTCAAGTGAGCAGTTCTTC.